This paragraph reports one T cell receptor (beta chain). What it binds is unknown. These data are taken from a study of T cell repertoires in cytomegalovirus infection. On the study more broadly: It was recently identified HLA-C-restricted and well-studied HLA-B-restricted CMV epitopes that the study used. Indications came from public TCR beta signatures; they pointed to CMV infection and to a matching HLA type. General study points: HLA-C-restricted CMV clonotypes gave the most frequent clonotype in two of eight donors. Of the TCR beta families, the public ones yielded a cumulative frequency that identified carriers of CMV plus the relevant HLA.

Each CDR3 protein gets one entry after TCRdb re-called the reads with MiXCR. Of some 54,000 distinct CDR3 sequences listed, around 20% are singletons. The V and J ends lost 10 bases and 8 bases, in that order; junction bases with no gene match: 16. This CDR3 spans 17 amino acids. Germline V gene data show CDR1 as ENHRY and CDR2 as SYGVKD. This sequence joins TRBV10-3 and TRBJ2-1; TRBD2 matches at 14 bases. Material: CD8+ T cells from cultured PBMCs, obtained from culture after CMV antigen stimulation. This clonotype was obtained from a human donor in good health (CMV status not recorded). Some clones in this sample may be carry-over from other donors' samples. The CDR3 loop is CATAGEGLAGVTDEQFF. CDR3 nucleotides: TGTGCCACCGCGGGGGAGGGACTAGCGGGGGTTACGGATGAGCAGTTCTTC.